This is a list of T cell receptor beta chains from one sample in a study of blood T cell repertoires in COVID-19. Libraries were prepared by immunoSEQ multiplex PCR; TCRdb keeps only in-frame clonotypes and omits some of them. The table lists around 160,000 clones, about 83% of them singletons, with 9% to 12% in the top ten. Input material: peripheral blood. The receptors were sampled from a woman in her seventies with COVID-19, enrolled during active disease. The CDR3 runs from the conserved cysteine through the conserved F or W. The D gene is left open where the match is weak. Clone size is shown for a subset of rows, as once, few, many or a class of expanded clone.

cdr3_length,v_call,clone_size,d_call,j_call,cdr3_nt,cdr3_aa
17,TRBV9,few,TRBD2,TRBJ2-5,TGTGCCAGCAGCGCCTCCATAGCGGGGGGACTACAAGAGACCCAGTACTTC,CASSASIAGGLQETQYF
16,TRBV6-6,few,TRBD1,TRBJ1-2,TGTGCCAGCAGTGGGACAGGGGGCGCGAAAAACTATGGCTACACCTTC,CASSGTGGAKNYGYTF
13,TRBV20-1,.,TRBD1,TRBJ1-4,TGCAGTGCTAGTCAGGGGGCGGGGGAAAAACTGTTTTTT,CSASQGAGEKLFF
15,TRBV4-1,.,TRBD1,TRBJ2-7,TGCGCCAGCAGCCAAGGACAGGGGAGGACCTACGAGCAGTACTTC,CASSQGQGRTYEQYF
14,TRBV21-1,.,.,TRBJ1-4,TGTGCCAGCAGCAAACCGGGGGCTAATGAAAAACTGTTTTTT,CASSKPGANEKLFF
15,TRBV18,.,TRBD1,TRBJ1-1,TGTGCCAGCTCACCGACCGGGACAGCATCCGCAGGAGCTTTCTTT,CASSPTGTASAGAFF
13,TRBV7-2,.,.,TRBJ1-1,TGTGCCAGCAGCTTCTTTTGGGGCAATGAAGCTTTCTTT,CASSFFWGNEAFF
14,TRBV10-3,few,TRBD1,TRBJ1-1,TGTGCCATCAGTGAGAGGGACAGCAACACTGAAGCTTTCTTT,CAISERDSNTEAFF
14,TRBV5-1,.,.,TRBJ2-2,TGCGCCAGCAGCCCCAGGGAGAACACCGGGGAGCTGTTTTTT,CASSPRENTGELFF
14,TRBV5-1,.,TRBD1,TRBJ1-3,TGCGCCAGCAGCATAGGGACAGGTGGAAACACCATATATTTT,CASSIGTGGNTIYF
16,TRBV7-6,many,.,TRBJ1-1,TGTGCCAGCACCCCGCGGGGGGGCCTGGAGAACACTGAAGCTTTCTTT,CASTPRGGLENTEAFF
11,TRBV2,.,TRBD2,TRBJ2-5,TGTGCCAGCAGGTCGACTAGCGGCCAGTACTTC,CASRSTSGQYF
11,TRBV28,.,.,TRBJ2-7,TGTGCCAGCATAGGGTGGAGGGAGCAGTACTTC,CASIGWREQYF
15,TRBV28,once,TRBD1,TRBJ1-2,TGTGCCAGCAGTCCGTCCGGACAGGGAGGTCATGGCTACACCTTC,CASSPSGQGGHGYTF
14,TRBV25-1,.,.,TRBJ1-2,TGTGCCAGCAGTGAAGGGGCCCCTAACTATGGCTACACCTTC,CASSEGAPNYGYTF
15,TRBV5-6,.,.,TRBJ2-1,TGTGCCAGCAGCCCAACACCAAGCTCCTACAATGAGCAGTTCTTC,CASSPTPSSYNEQFF
14,TRBV2,.,TRBD1,TRBJ1-4,TGTGCCAGCAGTGAAGGGAGGGGGCGAGAAAAACTGTTTTTT,CASSEGRGREKLFF
15,TRBV7-9,.,TRBD1,TRBJ2-2,TGTGCCAGCAGCGAGACGACAGGGTTGGTCGGGGAGCTGTTTTTT,CASSETTGLVGELFF
13,TRBV5-1,.,.,TRBJ2-7,TGCGCCAGCAGCTTACAGGGTTACGACGAGCAGTACTTC,CASSLQGYDEQYF
13,TRBV2,.,.,TRBJ1-6,TGTGCCAGCACTCCTTCCTATAATTCACCCCTCCACTTT,CASTPSYNSPLHF
16,TRBV21-1,few,.,TRBJ1-2,TGTGCCAGCAGCAAAGAGAGGACAGGGGGGAACTATGGCTACACCTTC,CASSKERTGGNYGYTF
11,TRBV20-1,.,.,TRBJ2-1,TGCAGTGCTGGGGATCAGGGGATGCAGTTCTTC,CSAGDQGMQFF
13,TRBV27,.,.,TRBJ1-1,TGTGCCAGCACCCAAGGGGGGGGGCAGAGAGCTTTCTTT,CASTQGGGQRAFF
16,TRBV19,.,.,TRBJ1-5,TGTGCCAGTAGTATTGCGGGAGCAGGGGATAGGCAGCCCCAGCATTTT,CASSIAGAGDRQPQHF
14,TRBV30,.,.,TRBJ1-3,TGTGCCTGGAGTGCCCAGGGGCCTGGAAACACCATATATTTT,CAWSAQGPGNTIYF
11,TRBV19,.,TRBD1,TRBJ1-2,TGTGCCAGTACACAGGGGCATGGCTACACCTTC,CASTQGHGYTF
13,TRBV12-3/TRBV12-4,.,.,TRBJ1-1,TGTGCCAGCAGCCACGGGGGGTTGGCTGAAGCTTTCTTT,CASSHGGLAEAFF
13,TRBV24-1,few,TRBD1,TRBJ2-5,TGTGCCACCGCCACAGGGGGCTGGGAGACCCAGTACTTC,CATATGGWETQYF
13,TRBV21-1,.,.,TRBJ2-7,TGTGCCAGCAGGAAGCGACAGGGCTACGAGCAGTACTTC,CASRKRQGYEQYF
13,TRBV5-6,.,.,TRBJ1-2,TGTGCCAGCAACCCTACAGGGTCCTATGGCTACACCTTC,CASNPTGSYGYTF
14,TRBV7-7,.,.,TRBJ2-7,TGTGCCAGCAGCTCAGACAGGTTTTCCTACGAGCAGTACTTC,CASSSDRFSYEQYF
14,TRBV14,.,.,TRBJ1-4,TGTGCCAGCAGCCGATCTTCAGGGAATGAAAAACTGTTTTTT,CASSRSSGNEKLFF
16,TRBV11-1,.,TRBD2,TRBJ2-3,TGTGCCAGCAGCTTGGGACTAGCGGGGGACACAGATACGCAGTATTTT,CASSLGLAGDTDTQYF
13,TRBV29-1,.,TRBD1,TRBJ1-6,TGCAGCGTTCGACAGGGGCGTAATTCACCCTTCCACTTT,CSVRQGRNSPFHF
16,TRBV3-1/TRBV3-2,.,TRBD2,TRBJ2-7,TGTGCCAGCAGCCAAGATCCACGGGGGGGCCAATACGAGCAGTACTTC,CASSQDPRGGQYEQYF
14,TRBV6-6,.,.,TRBJ2-5,TGTGCCAGCAGGCCCGGGGGGCCGGGGGAGACCCAGTACTTC,CASRPGGPGETQYF
14,TRBV14,.,.,TRBJ1-5,TGTGCCAGCACGGCCAGGGGAAAGAATCAGCCCCAGCATTTT,CASTARGKNQPQHF
16,TRBV7-3,.,TRBD1,TRBJ2-2,TGTGCCAGCAGCCCTACTGCAGGGGGCGAAACCGGGGAGCTGTTTTTT,CASSPTAGGETGELFF
18,TRBV5-1,.,TRBD2,TRBJ2-2,TGCGCCAGCAGCTTCCCCGCTAGCGGGGGGCCGAACACCGGGGAGCTGTTTTTT,CASSFPASGGPNTGELFF
15,TRBV5-6,.,.,TRBJ2-5,TGTGCCAGCAGCCTACGCGGGACCTTGAGAGAGACCCAGTACTTC,CASSLRGTLRETQYF
15,TRBV6-2/TRBV6-3,.,TRBD1,TRBJ1-6,TGTGCCAGCAGTACAGCGACAGGGGATAATTCACCCCTCCACTTT,CASSTATGDNSPLHF
15,TRBV6-4,.,TRBD1,TRBJ1-2,TGTGCCAGCAGTGACTCACAGGGGACGGGTGCTGGCTACACCTTC,CASSDSQGTGAGYTF
11,TRBV7-2,.,.,TRBJ2-5,TGTGCCAGCAGCTCCCGAGAGACCCAGTACTTC,CASSSRETQYF
14,TRBV2,once,TRBD2,TRBJ2-3,TGTGCCAGCACCTTACTAGCGGGGGCAGATACGCAGTATTTT,CASTLLAGADTQYF
15,TRBV6-5,.,.,TRBJ2-2,TGTGCCATCAAAAGAGGAGACAGTGAGACCGGGGAGCTGTTTTTT,CAIKRGDSETGELFF
17,TRBV6-1,.,TRBD1,TRBJ1-4,TGTGCCAGCAGTGAAGATAGCAGGACAGGTACTAATGAAAAACTGTTTTTT,CASSEDSRTGTNEKLFF
16,TRBV7-8,once,TRBD1,TRBJ1-3,TGTGCCAGCAGCTCAGCGGACAGGAGCTCTGGAAACACCATATATTTT,CASSSADRSSGNTIYF
16,TRBV5-6,.,.,TRBJ1-1,TGTGCCAGCAGCTTGCCCCCGGGGAGACTGAACACTGAAGCTTTCTTT,CASSLPPGRLNTEAFF
13,TRBV6-5,.,TRBD1,TRBJ1-2,TGTGCCAGCAGGCCGACAGGGTTCTATGGCTACACCTTC,CASRPTGFYGYTF
14,TRBV19,.,TRBD2,TRBJ2-7,TGTGCCAGTAGTAGGGGAGCGGGATCTTACGAGCAGTACTTC,CASSRGAGSYEQYF
16,TRBV18,.,TRBD1,TRBJ2-3,TGTGCCAGCTCACCAGCCGGGACAGGGAGCACAGATACGCAGTATTTT,CASSPAGTGSTDTQYF
17,TRBV19,.,.,TRBJ1-5,TGTGCCAGTAGTATGCGTAATCAGGGCACCAAGAATCAGCCCCAGCATTTT,CASSMRNQGTKNQPQHF